Each of the 11 T cell receptor beta chains below was sequenced from the same sample in a study of T cells in Graves' hyperthyroidism and ophthalmopathy. TCR beta CDR3 regions were amplified from RNA. First-round RT-PCR of the TCR CDR3 relied on the HTBI primer set. TCRdb ran MiXCR on the multiplex PCR reads and lists one entry per CDR3 protein. The table shows roughly 740,000 distinct CDR3 sequences, with about 15% occurring only once. The sequenced sample was blood. These receptors originate from a man younger than 30 with Graves' hyperthyroidism.

This clonotype was counted ten times or more. The gene calls are TRBV28 and TRBJ1-6; 9 bases align to TRBD1. The CDR3 has 14 residues. V lost 6 bases, J lost 10 bases, and 7 bases stayed unmatched. Germline CDR1 MDHEN, CDR2 SYDVKM. The CDR3 loop reads CASSTGQGTSPLHF. The CDR3 region has the DNA TGTGCCAGCAGCACCGGACAGGGGACCTCACCCCTCCACTTT.

This clonotype was seen a handful of times. This rearrangement joins TRBV20-1 to TRBJ1-5, with D possibly being TRBD1 (5 bases). There are 14 residues in the CDR3. Trimming took off 3 bases at V and 3 bases at J, with 12 bases between the two ends. The germline gives CDR1 DFQATT, CDR2 SNEGSKA (reference sequence). CDR3 sequence reads: CSARGGLTNQPQHF. The CDR3 DNA is TGCAGTGCTAGGGGGGGACTGACCAATCAGCCCCAGCATTTT.

The chain carries TRBV4-1 and TRBJ2-3; D gene ambiguous. Germline CDR1 and CDR2: MGHRA and YSYEKL. V was trimmed by 6 bases and J by 5 bases, leaving 12 bases between them. The length of the CDR3 is 13 residues. In nucleotides, the CDR3 is TGCGCCAGCAGTCGAAGAGCCGAAGATACGCAGTATTTT. This gives the protein CASSRRAEDTQYF.

The chain uses TRBV5-8 and TRBJ2-1; a weak D match, TRBD2 (6 bases). V lost 3 bases and J lost 0, with 22 bases in between. Germline values: CDR1 SGHTS, CDR2 YDEGEE. The CDR3 covers 19 residues. This CDR3 is CASSSPGLGVERSYNEQFF. The CDR3 DNA reads as TGTGCCAGCAGCTCGCCGGGACTCGGAGTGGAGCGCTCCTACAATGAGCAGTTCTTC.

This clonotype showed up just a few times. CDR3 region: CASSLSTGTGYYEQYF. For the CDR3, the DNA is TGTGCCAGCAGCTTATCGACGGGGACAGGGTACTACGAGCAGTACTTC. This sequence joins TRBV7-2 and TRBJ2-7, with TRBD1 matching 9 bases. The length of the CDR3 is 16 residues. J gave up 3 bases and V 2 bases, and 8 bases lay outside the gene matches. CDR1 and CDR2 (germline): SGHTA, FQGNSA.

The chain employs TRBV27 and TRBJ2-1; perhaps TRBD1 as D (5 bases). This CDR3 contains 15 residues. Trimming cost V 3 bases and J 6 bases, with 15 bases left between them. Germline CDR1 MNHEY, CDR2 SMNVEV (reference sequence). The DNA for the CDR3 is TGTGCCAGCAGTTTTGTGGACCCAGGGTCCAATGAGCAGTTCTTC. It codes for CASSFVDPGSNEQFF.

This clonotype was counted many times. The chain joins TRBV7-2 to TRBJ1-2, with a weak D call TRBD1 (6 bases). Germline values: CDR1 SGHTA, CDR2 FQGNSA. Trimming shortened V by 5 bases and J by 4 bases, and 17 bases separated the two germline ends. The CDR3 runs to 15 residues. The CDR3 is CASSPHRESRYGYTF. The CDR3 region has the DNA TGTGCCAGCAGCCCTCACAGGGAGAGCCGCTATGGCTACACCTTC.

This clonotype was recorded many times. The V call is TRBV28, the J call TRBJ1-2, with TRBD1 identical over 8 bases. V lost 3 bases and J lost 4; bases outside the gene matches: 4. CDR1 is MDHEN and CDR2 is SYDVKM in the germline V gene. CDR3 size: 14 residues. CDR3 region: CASSLTGALYGYTF. The CDR3 coding sequence is TGTGCCAGCAGTTTGACAGGGGCGCTCTATGGCTACACCTTC.

J is TRBJ1-1 and V is TRBV20-1; D might be TRBD1 (5 bases). Trimming cost V 2 bases and J 0 bases, with 10 bases left between them. Germline V gene sequence: CDR1 DFQATT, CDR2 SNEGSKA (reference sequence). The CDR3 runs to 14 residues. In nucleotides, the CDR3 is TGCAGTGCTAGAAGGGGTCACATGAACACTGAAGCTTTCTTT. This codes for CSARRGHMNTEAFF.

The V and J genes are TRBV4-2 and TRBJ2-7; D may be TRBD1 (5 bases). The CDR3 spans 17 residues. Per the germline V gene, CDR1 is LGHNA and CDR2 is YNFKEQ. V was trimmed by 1 base and J by 2 bases, leaving 18 bases between them. This chain's CDR3 is CASSQGWGTTVTYEQYF. Written as DNA, the CDR3 is TGTGCCAGCAGCCAAGGTTGGGGAACGACAGTTACCTACGAGCAGTACTTC.

There are a few counts of this clonotype. This rearrangement joins TRBV28 to TRBJ1-5; D is perhaps TRBD1 (6 bases). V lost 4 bases, J lost 7 bases, and 17 bases lay in between. The CDR3 sequence is 15 residues long. The germline gives CDR1 MDHEN, CDR2 SYDVKM. This CDR3 reads CASSSGATGSQPQHF. In DNA, the CDR3 is TGTGCCAGCAGTTCGGGGGCAACAGGATCCCAGCCCCAGCATTTT.